This T cell receptor beta chain was sequenced during a study of cytomegalovirus exposure and HLA in healthy donors. Looked up from germline, CDR1 is SQVTM and CDR2 is ANQGSEA. The CDR3 is made up of 16 amino acids. J was trimmed by 5 bases and V by 6 bases; bases with no gene match: 12. The study's findings and limits: The study found most TCR sequences rare, yet found some public TCRs in many donors. A subsequent analysis found that TCR clusters from the first cohort also tended to co-occur in the 130 or so validation repertoires, with under 95% of cluster scores above 0.

Sequenced by immunoSEQ multiplex PCR; TCRdb stores in-frame clones only, minus some. Among around 100,000 clones listed, about 85% were seen once. As concerns this clone: Antigen unknown.

The genes are TRBV29-1 and TRBJ1-3, with TRBD1 matching over 11 bases. Sequencing was carried out using PBMCs. The sequence was obtained from a man between 18 and 29 years old in good health and CMV-seropositive. This chain's CDR3 is CSVAIEGTGGRNTIYF. The CDR3 DNA follows: TGCAGCGTAGCTATAGAAGGGACAGGGGGTAGAAACACCATATATTTT.